One sample yielded the 10 T cell receptor beta chains listed below, sequenced in a study of shared clonotypes between healthy human individuals. The assay was immunoSEQ multiplex PCR, and TCRdb's table has in-frame clones only and misses some. The sample shows approximately 460,000 clones, about 74% of them seen only once. The sequenced material came from PBMCs. Every receptor here comes from a woman aged 40-49 years in good health. Some clones in this sample may be carry-over from other donors' samples.

This clone was counted a single time. The V and J genes are TRBV7-9 and TRBJ2-7, with D perhaps matching TRBD1 (6 bases). With 5 bases removed from V and 2 bases from J, the gap between germline ends came to 19 bases. In germline, CDR1 is SEHNR, CDR2 FQNEAQ (reference sequence). The CDR3 contains 16 residues. CDR3: CASSPPTGGPPYEQYF. Here the CDR3 DNA reads TGTGCCAGCAGCCCCCCGACAGGTGGTCCCCCCTACGAGCAGTACTTC.

This chain connects TRBV28 to TRBJ2-7; possible D gene TRBD1, 5 bases. The V end was cut by 5 bases, the J end by 5 bases, with 13 bases between. CDR1 is MDHEN, CDR2 SYDVKM, per germline. This CDR3 has 13 residues. CDR3 sequence: CASSQGPTHEQYF. Written as DNA, the CDR3 is TGTGCCAGCAGTCAGGGCCCCACCCACGAGCAGTACTTC.

The genes are TRBV4-2 and TRBJ2-2; D is ambiguous. This CDR3 has 17 residues. V lost 0 bases and J lost 0, with 11 bases in between. Germline lookup yields CDR1 LGHNA and CDR2 YNFKEQ. The CDR3 reads CASSQDEAIANTGELFF. The CDR3 nucleotides read TGTGCCAGCAGCCAAGACGAGGCCATAGCGAACACCGGGGAGCTGTTTTTT.

This clone has more than one count but fewer than ten. This likely traces to a read error, being one base from a far larger clone. V is TRBV30 and J is TRBJ2-1; D remains unclear. The CDR3 has 13 amino acids. CDR1 and CDR2 from the germline V gene are GTSNPN and SVGIG (reference sequence). V gave up 2 bases and J gave up 9 bases, with 14 bases separating them. The CDR3: CAWSTWSWLEQFF. The DNA for the CDR3 is TGTGCCTGGAGTACTTGGAGCTGGCTTGAGCAGTTCTTC.

The chain links TRBV19 to TRBJ1-5, with 10 nucleotides matching TRBD1. The V gene end was trimmed by 7 bases and the J gene end by 6 bases; junction bases not matched to a gene: 6. The germline V gene has CDR1 LNHDA and CDR2 SQIVND (reference sequence). The CDR3 covers 14 residues. Here the CDR3 DNA reads TGTGCCAGTAAAGACAGGGGGCAGAGTCAGCCCCAGCATTTT. The encoded protein is CASKDRGQSQPQHF.

In the case of this clone: At the DNA level, this CDR3 is encoded by other sequences in the same sample as well. The rearrangement links TRBV28 to TRBJ2-7; no clear D. V lost 2 bases and J lost 7, with 6 bases in between. Germline loops: CDR1 MDHEN, CDR2 SYDVKM. The CDR3 loop spans 11 amino acids. The CDR3 sequence: CASSLRGEQYF. In DNA, the CDR3 is TGTGCCAGCAGTTTACGCGGTGAGCAGTACTTC.

The chain is built from TRBV7-8 and TRBJ2-7; the D gene is possibly TRBD2 (5 bases). From germline, CDR1 is SGHVS and CDR2 FQNEAQ. The CDR3 consists of 13 residues. With 1 base removed from V and 10 bases from J, the gap between germline ends came to 14 bases. CDR3 bases: TGTGCCAGCAGCTTAGAAGAGGGTAGGGCCCAGTACTTC. Protein product: CASSLEEGRAQYF.

This clone appeared many times. Distinct nucleotide sequences in the sample also encode this CDR3. The chain uses TRBV28 and TRBJ1-1; D not certain. CDR3 length equals 12 residues. V lost 3 bases and J 5 bases, leaving 7 bases between the germline ends. Germline lookup yields CDR1 MDHEN and CDR2 SYDVKM. The CDR3 sequence is CASSLVRTEAFF. As DNA, the CDR3 is TGTGCCAGCAGTTTGGTGCGGACTGAAGCTTTCTTT.

There are many counts of this clone. The genes are TRBV5-1 and TRBJ2-5; D uncertain. Per germline, CDR1 SGHRS and CDR2 YFSETQ. The CDR3 runs 15 residues. Trimming pared 1 base from V and 1 base from J, leaving 11 bases between. CDR3 DNA: TGCGCCAGCAGCTTGTTCCCCCCTACCCAAGAGACCCAGTACTTC. Encoded protein: CASSLFPPTQETQYF.

The rearrangement links TRBV7-9 to TRBJ2-2, with 8 positions matching TRBD2. V trimming: 1 base; J trimming: 1 base; junction bases outside the gene matches: 8. The CDR3 runs to 18 residues. Looked up from germline, CDR1 is SEHNR and CDR2 is FQNEAQ (reference sequence). The CDR3 DNA reads as TGTGCCAGCAGCTTAGGGCCGGCGCTAGCGGGGAACACCGGGGAGCTGTTTTTT. Translation: CASSLGPALAGNTGELFF.